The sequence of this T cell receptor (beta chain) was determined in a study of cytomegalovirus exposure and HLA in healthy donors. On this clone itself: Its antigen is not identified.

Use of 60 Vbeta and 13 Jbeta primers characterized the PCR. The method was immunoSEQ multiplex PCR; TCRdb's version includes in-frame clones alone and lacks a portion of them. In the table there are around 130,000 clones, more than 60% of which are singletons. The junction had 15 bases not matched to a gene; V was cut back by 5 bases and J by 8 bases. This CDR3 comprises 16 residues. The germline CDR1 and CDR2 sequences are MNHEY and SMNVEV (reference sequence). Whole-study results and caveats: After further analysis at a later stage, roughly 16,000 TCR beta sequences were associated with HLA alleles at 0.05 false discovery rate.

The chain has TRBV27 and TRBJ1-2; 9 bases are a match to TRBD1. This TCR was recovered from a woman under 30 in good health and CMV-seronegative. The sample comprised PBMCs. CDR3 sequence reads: CASSPLIYRGRKGYTF. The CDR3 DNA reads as TGTGCCAGCAGTCCACTTATCTACAGGGGGCGGAAAGGCTACACCTTC.